The T cell receptor (beta chain) described here comes from a study of CD8 T cells in ankylosing spondylitis. This CDR3 has 14 residues. Germline V CDR1 and CDR2: GTSNPN, SVGIG (reference sequence). Trimming removed 2 bases from V and 4 bases from J; junction bases left unmatched: 2. From the 5' RACE reads, TCRdb called clonotypes with MiXCR, one entry per CDR3 protein. This table has about 340,000 distinct CDR3 sequences, roughly 14% appearing once. The sample consisted of blood, either unsorted or a sorted T cell fraction (not recorded which). This TCR came from a male donor with ankylosing spondylitis or in good health (not recorded which). The chain links TRBV30 to TRBJ2-2; 9 nucleotides match TRBD2. CDR3 in amino acids: CAWSYSGSTGELFF. The CDR3 nucleotides read TGTGCCTGGAGTTATAGCGGGAGCACCGGGGAGCTGTTTTTT.